A selection of T cell receptor beta chains follows, all from one sample in a study of T cells after yellow fever vaccination. Each CDR3 protein is one row after TCRdb ran MiXCR on the 5' RACE reads. This table holds over 300,000 distinct CDR3 sequences, around 3.6% found once. The specimen comprised PBMCs, sampled on the day of the yellow fever booster vaccination. The receptors here all came from a man between 18 and 35 years old who received the YFV17D yellow fever vaccine. Both conserved end residues are part of each CDR3. The D gene is left open where the match is weak. For some rows the clone size is stated as once, few or many, or as a class when expanded; others skip it.

TRBV20-1	many	TRBJ2-1	-	CSASPSGGYYNEQFF	TGCAGTGCCTCCCCTTCTGGGGGGTACTACAATGAGCAGTTCTTC
TRBV7-2	many	TRBJ2-5	-	CASSLVGETQYF	TGTGCCAGCAGCTTAGTAGGGGAGACCCAGTACTTC
TRBV5-1	few	TRBJ1-1	-	CASSYGTANTEAFF	TGCGCCAGCAGCTATGGGACTGCGAACACTGAAGCTTTCTTT
TRBV12-3/TRBV12-4	many	TRBJ2-3	-	CASTQERPADTQYF	TGTGCCAGCACCCAAGAGCGCCCCGCGGATACGCAGTATTTT
TRBV4-3	-	TRBJ2-3	TRBD2	CASSQDRGEGQYF	TGCGCCAGCAGCCAAGATCGCGGGGAGGGCCAGTATTTT
TRBV20-1	few	TRBJ1-5	-	CSARAGGSGIDQPQHF	TGCAGTGCTAGAGCCGGCGGGTCAGGGATTGATCAGCCCCAGCATTTT
TRBV27	-	TRBJ2-7	-	CASSGRDPWPYEQYF	TGTGCCAGCAGTGGCAGGGACCCCTGGCCCTACGAGCAGTACTTC
TRBV6-4	-	TRBJ1-6	-	CAPNYFTGSRPLHF	TGTGCCCCAAACTACTTTACGGGCAGTAGGCCCCTCCACTTT
TRBV18	few	TRBJ1-2	-	CASSPSVRDGYTF	TGTGCCAGCTCACCCTCCGTTAGGGATGGCTACACCTTC
TRBV18	few	TRBJ1-1	TRBD1	CASSQTTGVNTEAFF	TGTGCCAGCTCACAAACCACAGGGGTGAACACTGAAGCTTTCTTT
TRBV6-6	few	TRBJ2-7	TRBD1	CASTHGGTGLYEQYF	TGTGCCAGCACCCATGGCGGGACAGGACTCTACGAGCAGTACTTC
TRBV4-1	few	TRBJ1-3	-	CASSHPKSGDGNTIYF	TGCGCCAGCAGCCACCCCAAATCGGGCGACGGAAACACCATATATTTT
TRBV28	-	TRBJ2-2	-	CATRQLAHSNTGELFF	TGTGCCACTCGTCAGCTGGCACACTCGAACACCGGGGAGCTGTTTTTT
TRBV19	-	TRBJ1-5	-	CATGTDQPQHF	TGTGCCACAGGGACGGATCAGCCCCAGCATTTT
TRBV6-5	many	TRBJ2-6	-	CASSQTHSGANVLTF	TGTGCCAGCAGTCAAACACACTCTGGGGCCAACGTCCTGACTTTC
TRBV12-3/TRBV12-4	many	TRBJ1-2	-	CASSLVAVNYGYTF	TGTGCCAGCAGTTTAGTGGCAGTTAACTATGGCTACACCTTC
TRBV6-5	many	TRBJ1-2	-	CASSLDSNYGYTF	TGTGCCAGCAGTCTAGACAGCAACTATGGCTACACCTTC
TRBV7-9	many	TRBJ1-2	-	CASSLQVEPAGYGYTF	TGTGCCAGCAGCTTGCAGGTTGAACCAGCAGGGTACGGCTACACCTTC
TRBV5-5	many	TRBJ1-6	-	CASSRRGSIVALHF	TGTGCCAGCAGCCGGCGGGGGAGCATTGTGGCCCTCCACTTT
TRBV10-3	many	TRBJ1-1	TRBD1	CAIRLSRQGFNTEAFF	TGTGCCATCAGACTTAGTAGACAGGGGTTTAATACTGAAGCTTTCTTT
TRBV4-3	many	TRBJ2-4	-	CASSQDTRGGLRTAKNIQYF	TGCGCCAGCAGCCAAGATACACGAGGAGGGCTCCGTACCGCCAAAAACATTCAGTACTTC
TRBV9	-	TRBJ2-1	-	CASSAGTSLYNEQFF	TGTGCCAGCAGCGCCGGGACATCGCTCTACAATGAGCAGTTCTTC
TRBV5-1	many	TRBJ2-3	-	CASSLGGAYNTDTQYF	TGCGCCAGCAGCTTGGGGGGGGCCTATAACACAGATACGCAGTATTTT
TRBV19	few	TRBJ1-3	-	CASKRNGISGNTIYF	TGTGCCAGTAAAAGGAATGGCATCTCTGGAAACACCATATATTTT
TRBV24-1	-	TRBJ1-2	-	CATSEGSNYGYTF	TGTGCCACCAGTGAAGGGTCTAACTATGGCTACACCTTC
TRBV12-3/TRBV12-4	few	TRBJ1-1	-	CASSSLWVGDTEAFF	TGTGCCAGCAGTTCCCTTTGGGTAGGGGACACTGAAGCTTTCTTT
TRBV4-2	few	TRBJ1-6	-	CASSQTGTNSPLHF	TGTGCCAGCAGCCAAACAGGAACTAATTCACCCCTCCACTTT
TRBV4-3	many	TRBJ2-1	-	CASSQGGGNRRNEQFF	TGCGCCAGCAGCCAAGGTGGGGGTAACAGAAGAAATGAGCAGTTCTTC
TRBV3-1	many	TRBJ2-1	-	CASSQPGYNEQFF	TGTGCCAGCAGCCAACCCGGTTACAATGAGCAGTTCTTC
TRBV2	-	TRBJ1-2	-	CARKGPSAAKNYGYTF	TGTGCCAGAAAGGGGCCTTCAGCCGCGAAAAACTATGGCTACACCTTC
TRBV5-1	many	TRBJ1-1	-	CASSGLGGTEAFF	TGCGCCAGCAGCGGTTTGGGGGGGACTGAAGCTTTCTTT